What follows is one T cell receptor beta chain and its context. How the authors handled the data: Reference gene primer amplification gave nucleated cell count estimates. Assay used: immunoSEQ multiplex PCR; TCRdb lists only in-frame clones, some missing. Clone size and the V and J calls come from that table; the DNA yielded D and trimming. The repertoire holds 150,000 or so clones, with roughly 80% as singletons. The sample originates from a study of blood T cell repertoires in COVID-19. Study background: Italy, Spain and the United States were the sources of the convalescent and acute COVID-19 samples. T cells, B-cell-depleted T cells, or PBMCs provided the cDNA or gDNA that served as material.

This CDR3 is 15 amino acids long. CDR1 and CDR2 from the germline V gene are SGHNT and YYREEE (reference sequence). V lost 3 bases and J 1 base, leaving 11 bases between the germline ends. The sample comprised PBMCs or T cells enriched from blood (not recorded which). The sequence was obtained from a woman between 45 and 65 years old who had recovered from COVID-19. V usage is TRBV5-4 and J usage is TRBJ1-5; no definite D call. The CDR3: CASSSALSSNQPQHF. In DNA form, the CDR3 reads TGTGCCAGCAGCTCGGCCCTTAGCAGCAATCAGCCCCAGCATTTT.